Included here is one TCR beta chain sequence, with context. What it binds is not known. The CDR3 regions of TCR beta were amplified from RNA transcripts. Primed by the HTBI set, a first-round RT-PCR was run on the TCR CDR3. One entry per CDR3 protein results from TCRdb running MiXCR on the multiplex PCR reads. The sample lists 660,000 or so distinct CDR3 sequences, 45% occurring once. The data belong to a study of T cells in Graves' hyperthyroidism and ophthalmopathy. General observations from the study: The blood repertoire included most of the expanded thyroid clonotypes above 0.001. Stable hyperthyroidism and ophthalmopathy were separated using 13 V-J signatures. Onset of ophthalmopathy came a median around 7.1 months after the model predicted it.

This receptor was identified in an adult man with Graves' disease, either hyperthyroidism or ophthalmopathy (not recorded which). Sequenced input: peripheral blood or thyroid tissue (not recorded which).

The CDR3 nucleotides are TGTGCCAGCAGCGGACGGACAGGGGGGGTATTCCACGAGCAGTACTTC. Translated, it gives CASSGRTGGVFHEQYF. The chain employs TRBV9 and TRBJ2-7; 10 bases match TRBD1. The ends lost 3 bases at V and 5 bases at J; junction bases unmatched: 11. The germline V gene encodes CDR1 SGDLS and CDR2 YYNGEE. The CDR3 is 16 residues long. Complete variable domain (other parts from reference TRBV9 and TRBJ2-7): DSGVTQTPKHLITATGQRVTLRCSPRSGDLSVYWYQQSLDQGLQFLIQYYNGEERAKGNILERFSAQQFPDLHSELNLSSLELGDSALYFCASSGRTGGVFHEQYFGPGTRLTVT.